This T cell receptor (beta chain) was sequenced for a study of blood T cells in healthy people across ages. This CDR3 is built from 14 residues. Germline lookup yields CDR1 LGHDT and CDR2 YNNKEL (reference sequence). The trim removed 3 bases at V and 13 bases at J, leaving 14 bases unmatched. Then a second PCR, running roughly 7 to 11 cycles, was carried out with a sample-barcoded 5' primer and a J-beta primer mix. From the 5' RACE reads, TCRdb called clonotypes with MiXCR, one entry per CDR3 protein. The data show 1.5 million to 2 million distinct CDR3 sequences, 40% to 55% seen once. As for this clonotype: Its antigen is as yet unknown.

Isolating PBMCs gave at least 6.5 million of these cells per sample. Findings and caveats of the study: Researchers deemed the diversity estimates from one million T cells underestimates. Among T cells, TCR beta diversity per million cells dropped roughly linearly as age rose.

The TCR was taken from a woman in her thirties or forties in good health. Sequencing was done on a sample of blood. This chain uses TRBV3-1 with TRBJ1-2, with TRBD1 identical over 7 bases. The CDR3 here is CASSQLDRRRLFTF. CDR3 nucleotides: TGTGCCAGCAGCCAGTTGGACAGGAGACGCTTGTTCACCTTC.